The 3 T cell receptor beta chains below all came from one sample that was sequenced in a study of T cell changes during pregnancy in multiple sclerosis. The table came from immunoSEQ multiplex PCR; TCRdb's copy has only in-frame clones and leaves some out. The sample includes more than 65,000 clones, 90% seen only once; the top ten take more than 8%. The sequencing used peripheral blood, collected after pregnancy. The origin of the receptors is a female donor in good health, enrolled as a control in a pregnancy study.

This clone has a single count. The chain joins TRBV19 to TRBJ1-4; the D gene is possibly TRBD1 (6 bases). The CDR3 has 16 amino acids. Germline CDR1 is LNHDA and CDR2 is SQIVND (reference sequence). V was clipped by 6 bases and J by 2 bases, with 16 bases between them. The CDR3, as DNA: TGTGCCAGTAGCGCCCTAAGAGGACAGACTAATGAAAAACTGTTTTTT. It codes for CASSALRGQTNEKLFF.

Details on this clone: Other DNA variants within this sample encode the same CDR3. The chain joins TRBV5-1 to TRBJ2-1; D perhaps matches TRBD1 (6 bases). Trimming left V 0 bases short and J 0 bases short, with 10 bases between. The CDR3 contains 16 residues. The V gene's germline CDR1 is SGHRS and CDR2 YFSETQ. CDR3 sequence (DNA): TGCGCCAGCAGCTTGGGGGGACAAAGCTCCTACAATGAGCAGTTCTTC. Amino acids: CASSLGGQSSYNEQFF.

This chain joins TRBV28 and TRBJ1-2, with a weak D call TRBD1 (6 bases). From germline, CDR1 is MDHEN and CDR2 SYDVKM. The CDR3 is 13 residues long. Trimming took off 4 bases at V and 8 bases at J, with 14 bases between the two ends. Here the CDR3 reads CASSSGGGQGYTF. CDR3 DNA: TGTGCCAGCAGTTCGGGAGGGGGGCAGGGCTACACCTTC.